These 2 T cell receptor beta chains share one sample of origin, sequenced in a study of blood T cells in healthy people across ages. With a J-beta primer mix and a sample-barcoded 5' primer, a second PCR ran about 6 to 11 cycles. TCRdb analysed the 5' RACE reads with MiXCR anew, one entry per CDR3 protein. This sample has about 570,000 distinct CDR3 sequences, with roughly 28% found just once. The sequenced sample consisted of blood. These receptors were taken from a woman aged 65 to 85 in good health.

The chain employs TRBV12-3 or TRBV12-4 and TRBJ1-1; 9 positions agree with TRBD1. J was trimmed by 1 base and V by 5 bases; bases with no gene match: 8. This CDR3 contains 16 residues. The CDR3 loop reads CASSKQGAGGNTEAFF. The CDR3 bases are TGTGCCAGCAGTAAACAGGGGGCTGGGGGGAACACTGAAGCTTTCTTT.

In this sample, this clonotype turned up a few times. The chain couples TRBV20-1 to TRBJ2-1, with 10 bases aligning to TRBD2. V lost 2 bases, J lost 3 bases, and 4 bases stayed unmatched. The CDR3 is 15 residues long. CDR1 is DFQATT and CDR2 is SNEGSKA in the germline V gene (reference sequence). CDR3 DNA: TGCAGTGCTAGAATGAGGACTAGCGGCTACAATGAGCAGTTCTTC. This translates into CSARMRTSGYNEQFF.